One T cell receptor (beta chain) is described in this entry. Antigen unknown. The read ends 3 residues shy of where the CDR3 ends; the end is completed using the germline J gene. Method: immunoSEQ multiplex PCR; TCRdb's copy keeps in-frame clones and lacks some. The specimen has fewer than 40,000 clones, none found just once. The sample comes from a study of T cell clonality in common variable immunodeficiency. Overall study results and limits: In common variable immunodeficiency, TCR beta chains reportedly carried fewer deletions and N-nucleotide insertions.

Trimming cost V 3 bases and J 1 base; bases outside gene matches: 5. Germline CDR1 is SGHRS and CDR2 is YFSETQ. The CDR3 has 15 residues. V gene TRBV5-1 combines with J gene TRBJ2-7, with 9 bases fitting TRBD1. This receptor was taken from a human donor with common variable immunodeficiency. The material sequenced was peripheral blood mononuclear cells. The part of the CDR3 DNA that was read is TGCGCCAGCAGCTCACAGGGGGCTAGGTCCTACGAG. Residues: CASSSQGARSYE. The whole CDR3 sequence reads CASSSQGARSYEQYF. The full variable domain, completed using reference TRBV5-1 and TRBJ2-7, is KAGVTQTPRYLIKTRGQQVTLSCSPISGHRSVSWYQQTPGQGLQFLFEYFSETQRNKGNFPGRFSGRQFSNSRSEMNVSTLELGDSALYLCASSSQGARSYEQYFGPGTRLTVT.